This T cell receptor (beta chain) was sequenced during a study of T cells in Graves' hyperthyroidism and ophthalmopathy. Amplification yielded TCR beta CDR3 regions, with RNA transcripts as the source. First-round RT-PCR of the TCR CDR3 relied on the HTBI primer set. TCRdb re-called the multiplex PCR reads with MiXCR, one entry per CDR3 protein. The repertoire includes about 720,000 distinct CDR3 sequences, 15% to 20% of them detected once, and 15% to 20% sits in the top ten. Germline CDR1 reads LNHDA; CDR2 reads SQIVND (reference sequence). This CDR3 spans 16 amino acids. The V and J ends lost 0 bases and 6 bases respectively, with 17 bases between them.

V and J are TRBV19 and TRBJ1-2; D uncertain. Specimen: blood. The origin of this receptor is a woman aged 50 to 65 with Graves' hyperthyroidism that later progressed to Graves' ophthalmopathy. The CDR3 DNA is TGTGCCAGTAGTATAGATCCGGCGACACTTGGTCATGGCTACACCTTC. Its protein is CASSIDPATLGHGYTF.